The TCR beta chain described here comes from a study of blood T cell repertoires in COVID-19. The repertoire was sequenced with immunoSEQ multiplex PCR; TCRdb's copy has only in-frame clones and lacks some. The sample shows tens of thousands of clones, around 82% of them seen only once. CDR1 is SGDLS, CDR2 YYNGEE, per germline. This CDR3 spans 14 amino acids. J was trimmed by 1 base and V by 3 bases; bases with no gene match: 1. Sequences were obtained from peripheral blood. This TCR came from a human donor in a cohort sampled during active COVID-19. The chain links TRBV9 to TRBJ2-7; 10 bases map to TRBD1. CDR3: CASSGTGGSYEQYF. Here the CDR3 DNA reads TGTGCCAGCAGCGGGACAGGGGGTTCCTACGAGCAGTACTTC.